Following are 32 T cell receptor beta chains from one sample sequenced in a study of control samples from healthy donors and cancer patients (dated by TCRdb to 2020 to 2021). Library preparation was by the immunoSEQ multiplex PCR assay. TCRdb took this table from immuneACCESS and kept in-frame rearrangements with V and J called. Such tables lack part of the clones; where checked against another copy, unresolved V genes explain under half of the gap, and the rest is unexplained. Within this sample are about 47,000 clones, with about four fifths of them counted one time only. In total, the top ten clones hold about 9.4% of the sample. Material: blood. The receptors stem from a man aged 65 to 79 in good health.

V usage is TRBV27 and J usage is TRBJ1-2; D is uncertain. There are 16 residues in the CDR3. Looked up from germline, CDR1 is MNHEY and CDR2 is SMNVEV (reference sequence). The ends were cut back, 6 bases at V and 6 bases at J, with 23 bases in the middle. The CDR3 is CASSLVGAIIANGYTF. For the CDR3, the DNA is TGTGCCAGCAGCCTTGTGGGAGCCATTATCGCGAATGGCTACACCTTC.

The CDR3 sequence: CASSGGTGRETQYF. CDR3 nucleotides: TGCGCCAGCAGCGGCGGGACAGGGAGAGAGACCCAGTACTTC. The chain couples TRBV5-1 to TRBJ2-5; 9 bases fit TRBD1. The CDR3 covers 14 residues. Germline V gene lookup returns CDR1 SGHRS and CDR2 YFSETQ. V shed 4 bases and J 4 bases; nucleotides not matched to a gene: 5.

The V call is TRBV27, the J call TRBJ2-1, with TRBD1 as a possible D gene (5 bases). The CDR3 totals 15 residues. Looked up from germline, CDR1 is MNHEY and CDR2 is SMNVEV (reference sequence). The V end lost 3 bases, the J end lost 2 bases, and 11 bases lay between the germline ends. The CDR3: CASSFGVGAYNEQFF. The CDR3 region has the DNA TGTGCCAGCAGTTTTGGAGTAGGGGCCTACAATGAGCAGTTCTTC.

J is TRBJ2-1 and V is TRBV19; 15 nucleotides align to TRBD2. The CDR3 is made up of 16 amino acids. The V and J ends lost 6 bases and 0 bases, in that order; junction bases with no gene match: 0. Germline values: CDR1 LNHDA, CDR2 SQIVND (reference sequence). The CDR3 loop reads CASRGLAGGSYNEQFF. CDR3 DNA: TGTGCCAGTAGGGGACTAGCGGGGGGCTCCTACAATGAGCAGTTCTTC.

The chain recombines TRBV2 with TRBJ2-5; D remains unclear. The germline gives CDR1 SNHLY, CDR2 FYNNEI. This CDR3 region has 15 residues. V lost 2 bases and J lost 3, with 13 bases in between. The CDR3 region has the DNA TGTGCCAGCAGTGAAAATGTAGCCCGTGAAGAGACCCAGTACTTC. Translation: CASSENVAREETQYF.

The chain is built from TRBV7-2 and TRBJ1-6; a weak D match, TRBD1 (6 bases). This CDR3 has 13 amino acids. V lost 2 bases to trimming and J lost 10 bases, with 9 bases between them. Per the germline V gene, CDR1 is SGHTA and CDR2 is FQGNSA. CDR3 sequence: CASSLRQGSPLHF. CDR3 DNA: TGTGCCAGCAGCTTAAGGCAGGGGTCACCCCTCCACTTT.

The table lists this clone with a count of one. This chain uses TRBV5-1 with TRBJ2-5; the D gene is possibly TRBD2 (6 bases). V lost 5 bases and J lost 5, with 13 bases in between. Looked up from germline, CDR1 is SGHRS and CDR2 is YFSETQ. The CDR3 runs to 13 residues. CDR3: CASSPGEVETQYF. The CDR3 DNA reads TGCGCCAGCAGTCCCGGGGAGGTGGAGACCCAGTACTTC. The variable domain in full, with the rest retrieved from reference TRBV5-1 and TRBJ2-5, is KAGVTQTPRYLIKTRGQQVTLSCSPISGHRSVSWYQQTPGQGLQFLFEYFSETQRNKGNFPGRFSGRQFSNSRSEMNVSTLELGDSALYLCASSPGEVETQYFGPGTRLLVL.

This clone was detected only a few times. This chain uses TRBV19 with TRBJ1-4; D gene unclear. The germline V gene has CDR1 LNHDA and CDR2 SQIVND (reference sequence). V lost 6 bases, J lost 8 bases, and 19 bases lay in between. This CDR3 spans 15 amino acids. CDR3 nucleotides: TGTGCCAGTAGGTCGTCCGGGCTTGAAAAGGAAAAACTGTTTTTT. Translated: CASRSSGLEKEKLFF.

This clone was found a few times. The chain joins TRBV5-1 to TRBJ1-3; D unclear. The CDR3 contains 16 residues. Trimming pared 0 bases from V and 3 bases from J, leaving 13 bases between. In germline, CDR1 is SGHRS, CDR2 YFSETQ. CDR3 nucleotides: TGCGCCAGCAGCTTGGCCCCGGGTGCGGATGGAAACACCATATATTTT. Residues: CASSLAPGADGNTIYF. Filled out from reference TRBV5-1 and TRBJ1-3, the complete variable domain reads KAGVTQTPRYLIKTRGQQVTLSCSPISGHRSVSWYQQTPGQGLQFLFEYFSETQRNKGNFPGRFSGRQFSNSRSEMNVSTLELGDSALYLCASSLAPGADGNTIYFGEGSWLTVV.

The genes are TRBV25-1 and TRBJ2-6; TRBD1 agrees at 7 bases. J lost 1 base, V lost 4 bases, and 1 base had no gene match. Germline-derived CDR1 and CDR2 are MGHDK and SYGVNS. This CDR3 contains 15 residues. The CDR3 loop reads CASSGQGSGANVLTF. The CDR3 nucleotides read TGTGCCAGCAGTGGACAGGGTTCTGGGGCCAACGTCCTGACTTTC.

The chain's CDR3 is CASSSAVGFVRGDGYTF. Written as DNA, the CDR3 is TGTGCCAGCAGCTCCGCGGTGGGGTTTGTCCGGGGTGATGGCTACACCTTC. V and J are TRBV5-6 and TRBJ1-2, with no clear D. V lost 3 bases and J lost 6, with 24 bases in between. From germline, CDR1 is SGHDT and CDR2 YYEEEE. The CDR3 runs 17 residues.

The chain uses TRBV5-1 and TRBJ1-1; no definite D call. V lost 0 bases to trimming and J lost 0 bases, with 15 bases between them. The CDR3 has 17 residues. Germline V gene data show CDR1 as SGHRS and CDR2 as YFSETQ. The CDR3 protein is CASSLVGVGLMNTEAFF. CDR3 DNA: TGCGCCAGCAGCTTGGTCGGGGTGGGCCTCATGAACACTGAAGCTTTCTTT.

V is TRBV2 and J is TRBJ2-4; D is possibly TRBD1 (6 bases). V lost 6 bases to trimming and J lost 0 bases, with 21 bases between them. The CDR3 length is 18 residues. Per germline, CDR1 SNHLY and CDR2 FYNNEI. Here the CDR3 DNA reads TGTGCCAGCAGCTTGGACAGAGGAAGGCCTCTAGCCAAAAACATTCAGTACTTC. This codes for CASSLDRGRPLAKNIQYF.

V is TRBV7-2 and J is TRBJ2-7; possible D gene TRBD1, 5 bases. V dropped 2 bases and J dropped 3 bases, with 8 bases sitting between them. Per germline, CDR1 SGHTA and CDR2 FQGNSA. This CDR3 is 13 amino acids long. This CDR3 reads CASSLRRGYEQYF. The CDR3, as DNA: TGTGCCAGCAGCTTAAGAAGGGGCTACGAGCAGTACTTC.

The chain uses TRBV28 and TRBJ2-1, with 10 bases identical to TRBD2. The V gene's germline CDR1 is MDHEN and CDR2 SYDVKM. V lost 5 bases and J lost 9; bases outside the gene matches: 7. The CDR3 spans 14 residues. The CDR3 spells CASSLAGAQGEQFF. CDR3 coding DNA: TGTGCCAGCAGTCTAGCGGGGGCCCAGGGTGAGCAGTTCTTC.

In the case of this clone: A junction boundary mismatches the germline segment, possibly from a read error. This sequence joins TRBV7-7 and TRBJ2-5; possibly TRBD2 for D (5 bases). Germline assignment: CDR1 SSHAT and CDR2 FNYEAQ (reference sequence). CDR3 size: 11 residues. DNA of the CDR3: TGTGCTAGCAGCTCGGGGGAGACCCAGTACTTC. Its translation: CASSSGETQYF.

The J gene is TRBJ1-1, the V gene TRBV11-2; D ambiguous. The germline CDR1 and CDR2 sequences are SGHAT and FQNNGV. Trimming pared 5 bases from V and 1 base from J, leaving 11 bases between. The CDR3 extends over 14 amino acids. CDR3 sequence (DNA): TGTGCCAGCAGCAAATTCCCGGGGAACACTGAAGCTTTCTTT. Translated: CASSKFPGNTEAFF.

The chain has TRBV2 and TRBJ2-3; 16 bases match TRBD2. In germline, CDR1 is SNHLY, CDR2 FYNNEI. V shed 8 bases and J 0 bases; nucleotides not matched to a gene: 2. This CDR3 is 16 amino acids long. CDR3 sequence reads: CASGTSGGGSTDTQYF. In DNA form, the CDR3 reads TGTGCCAGCGGGACTAGCGGGGGGGGTAGCACAGATACGCAGTATTTT.

The chain couples TRBV5-1 to TRBJ2-5; D tentatively reads TRBD1 or TRBD2 (7 bases each). The V gene's germline CDR1 is SGHRS and CDR2 YFSETQ. This CDR3 is 16 amino acids long. V dropped 6 bases and J dropped 2 bases, with 20 bases sitting between them. The CDR3 spells CASTRQGGVSQETQYF. The CDR3 DNA follows: TGCGCCAGCACAAGGCAGGGGGGGGTTTCTCAAGAGACCCAGTACTTC.

The V gene is TRBV29-1, the J gene TRBJ1-4; D is unclear. Germline CDR1 is SQVTM and CDR2 is ANQGSEA. The CDR3 is 15 residues long. Deletions cut 4 bases from V and 10 bases from J, with 22 bases between. CDR3: CSVAWPEGLDGKLFF. For the CDR3, the DNA is TGCAGCGTTGCCTGGCCGGAAGGGTTGGATGGAAAACTGTTTTTT.

The V and J genes are TRBV19 and TRBJ2-1, with D possibly matching TRBD2 (5 bases). Per germline, CDR1 LNHDA and CDR2 SQIVND (reference sequence). V was trimmed by 1 base and J by 9 bases, leaving 16 bases between them. The CDR3 extends over 15 amino acids. The CDR3 nucleotides read TGTGCCAGTAGTATAGTCTCGCTAGCATTGGGTGAGCAGTTCTTC. It yields the protein CASSIVSLALGEQFF. Variable domain in full (rest from reference TRBV19 and TRBJ2-1): DGGITQSPKYLFRKEGQNVTLSCEQNLNHDAMYWYRQDPGQGLRLIYYSQIVNDFQKGDIAEGYSVSREKKESFPLTVTSAQKNPTAFYLCASSIVSLALGEQFFGPGTRLTVL.

The chain combines TRBV7-6 with TRBJ2-2; D unclear. Germline V gene sequence: CDR1 SGHVS, CDR2 FNYEAQ. The CDR3 has 13 residues. The V end lost 1 base, the J end lost 6 bases, and 6 bases lay between the germline ends. In DNA form, the CDR3 reads TGTGCCAGCAGCTTAGTCTACTCCGGGGAGCTGTTTTTT. It specifies CASSLVYSGELFF.

The chain links TRBV12-3 or TRBV12-4 to TRBJ1-1; TRBD1 is a possible D gene (6 bases). Trimming took 5 bases from V and 3 from J, leaving 7 bases between them. CDR3 length equals 12 residues. The CDR3 region is CASSGQYTEAFF. CDR3 in DNA: TGTGCCAGCAGTGGACAGTACACTGAAGCTTTCTTT.

This chain connects TRBV6-6 to TRBJ2-1; tentative D call: TRBD2 (7 bases). CDR1 and CDR2 (germline): MNHNY, SVGAGI (reference sequence). This CDR3 region has 16 residues. Trimming shortened V by 10 bases and J by 8 bases, and 27 bases separated the two germline ends. The CDR3 bases are TGTGCCACTCTAGGGGGGGGACTCCAAGGGCGCTATGAGCAGTTCTTC. Protein: CATLGGGLQGRYEQFF.

This rearrangement joins TRBV4-2 to TRBJ2-2; D uncertain. Trimming left V 0 bases short and J 7 bases short, with 12 bases between. CDR3 length: 15 residues. Germline CDR1 is LGHNA and CDR2 is YNFKEQ. The CDR3 region is CASSQEHTTDGELFF. CDR3 nucleotides: TGTGCCAGCAGCCAAGAACACACTACGGACGGGGAGCTGTTTTTT.

This clone was seen only a few times. The chain joins TRBV7-2 to TRBJ1-1, with 11 bases identical to TRBD1. V lost 3 bases to trimming and J lost 5 bases; unmatched junction nucleotides: 11. This CDR3 spans 17 amino acids. Germline V gives CDR1 SGHTA, CDR2 FQGNSA. The CDR3 coding sequence is TGTGCCAGCAGCTTTCCGGGACAGGGGGAAATCGGAACTGAAGCTTTCTTT. This sequence encodes CASSFPGQGEIGTEAFF.

V is TRBV5-1 and J is TRBJ1-2; D gene ambiguous. V lost 5 bases and J 2 bases, leaving 13 bases between the germline ends. This CDR3 region has 14 residues. Looked up from germline, CDR1 is SGHRS and CDR2 is YFSETQ. The CDR3 spells CASRLTPFNYGYTF. In nucleotides, the CDR3 is TGCGCCAGCAGATTAACCCCATTCAACTATGGCTACACCTTC. Complete variable domain (other parts from reference TRBV5-1 and TRBJ1-2): KAGVTQTPRYLIKTRGQQVTLSCSPISGHRSVSWYQQTPGQGLQFLFEYFSETQRNKGNFPGRFSGRQFSNSRSEMNVSTLELGDSALYLCASRLTPFNYGYTFGSGTRLTVV.

This clone was observed a single time. This chain uses TRBV5-4 with TRBJ1-1; no firm D call. The V end was cut by 3 bases, the J end by 1 base, with 13 bases between. Germline-derived CDR1 and CDR2 are SGHNT and YYREEE (reference sequence). The CDR3 contains 15 residues. The DNA for the CDR3 is TGTGCCAGCAGCTCCCAAGTGGCGGGGAACACTGAAGCTTTCTTT. Protein sequence: CASSSQVAGNTEAFF.

The chain couples TRBV2 to TRBJ2-1; 9 bases match TRBD1. Germline V lookup: CDR1 SNHLY, CDR2 FYNNEI. This CDR3 region has 18 residues. The trim removed 6 bases at V and 6 bases at J, leaving 18 bases unmatched. The CDR3 here is CASSYGALGTGSRNEQFF. Here the CDR3 DNA reads TGTGCCAGCAGCTATGGTGCCCTCGGGACAGGGTCCCGCAATGAGCAGTTCTTC.

This chain joins TRBV4-1 and TRBJ1-2; no reliable D call. Germline CDR1 MGHRA, CDR2 YSYEKL. The CDR3 extends over 15 amino acids. V was trimmed by 1 base and J by 7 bases, leaving 16 bases between them. The CDR3 DNA reads TGCGCCAGCAGCCAAGCCCTGGTTGAGTTGAGTGGCTACACCTTC. Its protein is CASSQALVELSGYTF.

This clone was seen more than once but under ten times. The chain has TRBV27 and TRBJ2-2, with TRBD2 matching over 10 bases. Germline loops: CDR1 MNHEY, CDR2 SMNVEV (reference sequence). This CDR3 comprises 15 residues. With 3 bases clipped from V and 7 bases from J, the junction kept 5 bases outside the gene matches. The CDR3 DNA sequence: TGTGCCAGCAGTTTTCTAGCGGGAGTAGTCGGGGAGCTGTTTTTT. Protein: CASSFLAGVVGELFF.

The chain joins TRBV24-1 to TRBJ2-3; 11 bases agree with TRBD1. CDR1 and CDR2 from the germline V gene are KGHDR and SFDVKD. The CDR3 length is 14 residues. V dropped 7 bases and J dropped 2; count of bases not matched to a gene: 1. The CDR3 nucleotides read TGTGCCACCAGGGACAGGGGGCCCACAGATACGCAGTATTTT. Translation: CATRDRGPTDTQYF.